Below, one TCR beta chain is given with its context. This record belongs to a study of blood T cell repertoires in COVID-19. V shed 6 bases and J 4 bases; nucleotides not matched to a gene: 8. Germline CDR1 is SEHNR and CDR2 is FQNEAQ (reference sequence). The CDR3 consists of 15 residues. Clones were read by immunoSEQ multiplex PCR, and TCRdb kept only the in-frame ones, dropping some. The sample shows some 250,000 clones, approximately 91% of them seen only once. This chain links TRBV7-9 with TRBJ1-3, with 8 bases aligning to TRBD1. The sequence derives from a woman in her forties with acute COVID-19. Sequencing used PBMCs or T cells enriched from blood (not recorded which). The CDR3 coding sequence is TGTGCCAGCAGAAGTACCGGGACAGGCGGAAACACCATATATTTT. It yields the protein CASRSTGTGGNTIYF.